This TCR beta chain was recovered during a study of blood T cell repertoires in COVID-19. The wider study: Both acute and convalescent COVID-19 samples were obtained from the United States, Italy and Spain. T cells, B-cell-depleted T cells, or PBMCs provided the cDNA or gDNA that served as material.

Authors' methods: Using reference gene primer amplification, nucleated cell counts were estimated. This table comes from immunoSEQ multiplex PCR, and its TCRdb copy is limited to in-frame clones, with some not included. V and J calls and clone size are given by that table; D and trimming were obtained from the DNA. Of 150,000 to 200,000 clones in the sample, about 90% are singletons; the top ten hold about 22%. The CDR3 is 14 residues long. Trimming took off 0 bases at V and 4 bases at J, with 8 bases between the two ends. Germline V lookup: CDR1 SGHRS, CDR2 YFSETQ. V is TRBV5-1 and J is TRBJ2-1; D remains ambiguous. The receptor comes from a man between 60 and 75 years old with active or convalescent COVID-19. The sample comprised peripheral blood. The chain's CDR3 is CASSLVQAYNEQFF. Written as DNA, the CDR3 is TGCGCCAGCAGCTTGGTTCAGGCTTACAATGAGCAGTTCTTC.